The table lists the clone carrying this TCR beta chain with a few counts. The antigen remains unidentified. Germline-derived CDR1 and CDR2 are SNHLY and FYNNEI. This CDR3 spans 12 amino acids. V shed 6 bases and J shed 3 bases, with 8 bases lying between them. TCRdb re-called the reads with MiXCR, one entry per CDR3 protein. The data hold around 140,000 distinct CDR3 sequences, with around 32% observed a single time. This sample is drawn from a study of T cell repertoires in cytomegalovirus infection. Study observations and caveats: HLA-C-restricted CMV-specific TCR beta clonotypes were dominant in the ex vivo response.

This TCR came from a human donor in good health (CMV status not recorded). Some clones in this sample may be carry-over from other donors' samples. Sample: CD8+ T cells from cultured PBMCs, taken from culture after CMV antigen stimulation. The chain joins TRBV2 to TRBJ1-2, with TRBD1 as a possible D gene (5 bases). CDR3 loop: CASRQGYYGYTF. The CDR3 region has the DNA TGTGCCAGCAGGCAGGGTTACTATGGCTACACCTTC. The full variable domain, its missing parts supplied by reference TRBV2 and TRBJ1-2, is EPEVTQTPSHQVTQMGQEVILRCVPISNHLYFYWYRQILGQKVEFLVSFYNNEISEKSEIFDDQFSVERPDGSNFTLKIRSTKLEDSAMYFCASRQGYYGYTFGSGTRLTVV.